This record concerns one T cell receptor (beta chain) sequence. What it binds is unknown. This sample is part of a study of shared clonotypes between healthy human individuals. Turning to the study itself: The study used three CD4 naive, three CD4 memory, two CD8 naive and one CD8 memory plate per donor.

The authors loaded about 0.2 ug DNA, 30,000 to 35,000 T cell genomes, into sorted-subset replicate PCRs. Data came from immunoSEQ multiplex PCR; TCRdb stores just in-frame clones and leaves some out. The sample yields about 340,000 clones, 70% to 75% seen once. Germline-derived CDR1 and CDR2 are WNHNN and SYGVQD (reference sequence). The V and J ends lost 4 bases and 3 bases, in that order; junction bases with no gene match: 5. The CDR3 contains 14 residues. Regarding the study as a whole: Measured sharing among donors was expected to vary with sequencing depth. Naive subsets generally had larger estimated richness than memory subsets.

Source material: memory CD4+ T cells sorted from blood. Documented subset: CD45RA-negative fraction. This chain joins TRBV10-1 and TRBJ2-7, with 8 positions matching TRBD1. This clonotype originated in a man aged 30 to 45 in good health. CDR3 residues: CASSGGQGVYEQYF. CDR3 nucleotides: TGCGCCAGCAGTGGTGGACAGGGAGTCTACGAGCAGTACTTC.